This is a list of T cell receptor beta chains from one sample in a study of pediatric ulcerative colitis. Some clones are missing from TCRdb's copy, which holds only in-frame ones; the method was immunoSEQ multiplex PCR. This sample has about 36,000 clones; around 78% occur once, and the top ten carry 20% to 25%. Source material: blood. The receptor source for this set is a girl aged 10-17 years with moderate ulcerative colitis. CDR3s include the opening cysteine and the closing phenylalanine or tryptophan. The order of the fields is J gene, clone size, D gene, V gene, CDR3 protein, CDR3 DNA. D genes are given only for firm matches. Clone size is given for some rows only: seen once, a few or many times, or a class if the clone is expanded.

>TRBJ1-2|few|-|TRBV28
CASSLSQNYGYTF
TGTGCCAGCAGTTTATCACAGAACTATGGCTACACCTTC
>TRBJ2-7|once|-|TRBV7-8
CASSFRHGSYEQYF
TGTGCCAGCAGCTTCCGACACGGATCCTACGAGCAGTACTTC
>TRBJ1-3|-|-|TRBV19
CASSPLAAGNTIYF
TGTGCCAGTAGTCCACTGGCGGCAGGAAACACCATATATTTT
>TRBJ2-7|-|-|TRBV19
CASSISPRADEQYF
TGTGCCAGTAGTATTTCACCCAGGGCCGACGAGCAGTACTTC
>TRBJ1-1|-|-|TRBV5-1
CASSLAGRAEAFF
TGCGCCAGCAGCTTGGCAGGACGGGCTGAAGCTTTCTTT
>TRBJ1-5|-|TRBD1|TRBV7-2
CASSTGQPNQPQHF
TGTGCCAGCAGCACGGGACAGCCCAATCAGCCCCAGCATTTT
>TRBJ1-2|-|-|TRBV10-3
CAISERNYGYTF
TGTGCCATCAGTGAACGCAACTATGGCTACACCTTC
>TRBJ2-1|large|-|TRBV19
CASSRGSYNEQFF
TGTGCCAGTAGTAGGGGCTCCTACAATGAGCAGTTCTTC
>TRBJ1-2|few|TRBD1|TRBV2
CASSSRTGSGYTF
TGTGCCAGCAGTTCTCGGACAGGCTCTGGCTACACCTTC
>TRBJ1-1|-|-|TRBV6-1
CASSVRNTEAFF
TGTGCCAGCAGTGTGCGAAACACTGAAGCTTTCTTT
>TRBJ2-4|-|-|TRBV27
CASSLARETLAKNIQYF
TGTGCCAGCAGTTTGGCCAGGGAGACCTTAGCCAAAAACATTCAGTACTTC
>TRBJ1-2|-|-|TRBV30
CAWMTGANYGYTF
TGTGCCTGGATGACAGGAGCTAACTATGGCTACACCTTC
>TRBJ2-2|-|TRBD1|TRBV4-1
CASSQRPGTGADTGELFF
TGCGCCAGCAGCCAACGTCCCGGGACAGGGGCGGACACCGGGGAGCTGTTTTTT
>TRBJ1-3|-|-|TRBV7-2
CASSLRMGGDSGNTIYF
TGTGCCAGCAGCTTAAGGATGGGAGGAGACTCTGGAAACACCATATATTTT
>TRBJ1-5|once|-|TRBV7-9
CASSLEGGAEQPQHF
TGTGCCAGCAGCTTAGAGGGGGGCGCGGAACAGCCCCAGCATTTT
>TRBJ1-4|-|-|TRBV9
CASSVGGPNEKLFF
TGTGCCAGCAGCGTAGGGGGTCCTAATGAAAAACTGTTTTTT
>TRBJ2-7|once|-|TRBV6-6
CASSQIGGGYEQYF
TGTGCCAGCAGTCAAATAGGGGGGGGCTACGAGCAGTACTTC
>TRBJ2-7|-|-|TRBV7-2
CASRKAGAGGYEQYF
TGTGCCAGCAGGAAAGCGGGAGCAGGGGGATACGAGCAGTACTTC
>TRBJ1-6|-|TRBD1|TRBV6-4
CASSLGQGNSPLHF
TGTGCCAGCAGTTTGGGACAGGGGAATTCACCCCTCCACTTT
>TRBJ2-1|-|-|TRBV11-2
CASSLGSGDRPQFF
TGTGCCAGCAGCTTAGGATCGGGAGATCGACCCCAGTTCTTC
>TRBJ1-6|few|-|TRBV18
CASSPREGTSPLHF
TGTGCCAGCTCACCTAGGGAGGGCACTTCACCCCTCCACTTT
>TRBJ2-3|-|-|TRBV2
CASSFTGPSTDTQYF
TGTGCCAGCAGTTTCACGGGACCGAGCACAGATACGCAGTATTTT
>TRBJ1-2|-|TRBD1|TRBV6-5
CASIPGPDRGDGYTF
TGTGCCAGCATCCCAGGGCCGGACAGGGGCGACGGCTACACCTTC
>TRBJ1-5|-|TRBD1|TRBV5-1
CASSLGQGAQPQHF
TGCGCCAGCAGCTTGGGACAGGGGGCCCAGCCCCAGCATTTT
>TRBJ1-2|-|TRBD1|TRBV5-8
CASSLITGGFSLDGYTF
TGTGCCAGCAGCTTGATTACAGGGGGTTTCAGCTTGGATGGCTACACCTTC
>TRBJ2-1|-|-|TRBV30
CAWSVGHSYNEQFF
TGTGCCTGGAGTGTAGGCCACTCCTACAATGAGCAGTTCTTC
>TRBJ1-1|-|-|TRBV4-1
CASSRGQQDTEAFF
TGCGCCAGCAGCCGCGGACAGCAGGACACTGAAGCTTTCTTT
>TRBJ2-5|few|TRBD1|TRBV5-1
CASSSDRVGQETQYF
TGCGCCAGCAGCTCCGACAGGGTGGGGCAAGAGACCCAGTACTTC
>TRBJ2-3|-|TRBD1|TRBV4-1
CASSQGVGQAAGYF
TGCGCCAGCAGCCAAGGGGTGGGACAGGCAGCTGGGTATTTT
>TRBJ2-7|-|-|TRBV5-6
CASSLGGARYEQYF
TGTGCCAGCAGCTTGGGGGGGGCGAGGTACGAGCAGTACTTC
>TRBJ1-2|-|-|TRBV30
CAWSVAVYGYTF
TGTGCCTGGAGTGTGGCCGTCTATGGCTACACCTTC
>TRBJ2-1|-|TRBD2|TRBV11-3
CASSPAGGNEQFF
TGTGCCAGCAGCCCAGCGGGAGGGAATGAGCAGTTCTTC
>TRBJ2-1|-|-|TRBV6-1
CASSSQTPSYNEQFF
TGTGCCAGCAGTTCTCAGACACCCTCCTACAATGAGCAGTTCTTC
>TRBJ1-2|once|-|TRBV5-6
CASSRGLGDGYTF
TGTGCCAGCAGTAGGGGTTTAGGGGACGGCTACACCTTC
>TRBJ2-2|-|-|TRBV28
CASSSSLFNTGELFF
TGTGCCAGCAGTTCCTCCCTATTTAACACCGGGGAGCTGTTTTTT
>TRBJ2-1|-|-|TRBV16
CASSQFAGSSYNEQFF
TGTGCCAGCAGCCAATTCGCGGGTAGCTCCTACAATGAGCAGTTCTTC
>TRBJ2-7|once|-|TRBV7-9
CASSLAPGPAYEQYF
TGTGCCAGCAGCTTAGCGCCGGGACCCGCCTACGAGCAGTACTTC
>TRBJ1-4|-|TRBD1|TRBV4-1
CASNGQGPTNEKLFF
TGCGCCAGCAACGGACAGGGGCCAACTAATGAAAAACTGTTTTTT